Included here is one TCR beta chain sequence, with context. This sample is part of a study of blood T cell repertoires in COVID-19. Study-wide background: The study drew acute and convalescent COVID-19 samples from the United States, Italy and Spain.

This study enrolled people aged roughly 18 to 90 from around 25 US geographic areas. Donors were grouped by their self-reported clinical history. Original methodology: Reference gene primer amplification yielded estimated nucleated cell counts. This table comes from immunoSEQ multiplex PCR, and its TCRdb copy is limited to in-frame clones, with some not included. V and J calls and clone size follow that table, whereas D and trimming were derived from the DNA. The sample holds around 320,000 clones; nearly 90% are singletons and the top ten take around 4.3%. V dropped 3 bases and J dropped 0 bases, with 16 bases sitting between them. Germline lookup yields CDR1 SEHNR and CDR2 FQNEAQ (reference sequence). This CDR3 comprises 17 residues.

This sequence joins TRBV7-9 and TRBJ2-3; tentatively, D is TRBD2 (5 bases). The TCR was taken from a woman aged 18-35 years with acute COVID-19. The sample consisted of PBMCs or T cells enriched from blood (not recorded which). CDR3 DNA: TGTGCCAGCAGCTTGGATCGACTACTACTTAGCACAGATACGCAGTATTTT. Protein sequence: CASSLDRLLLSTDTQYF.